This entry is about one TCR beta chain. The sample is drawn from a study of blood T cell repertoires in COVID-19. Cohort 3 donors were reported recovered after two negative PCRs, clearance, or symptom resolution. The table came from immunoSEQ multiplex PCR; TCRdb's copy has only in-frame clones and leaves some out. Of roughly 200,000 clones detected, about nine tenths appear once; the ten largest clones hold 2% to 2.5%. The sequence came from a woman in her 30s who had recovered from COVID-19. Sequencing was performed on PBMCs or T cells enriched from blood (not recorded which).

As DNA, the CDR3 is TGTGCCAGCAGGTCTAGTAGAACCCAAGAGACCCAGTACTTC. Amino acids: CASRSSRTQETQYF. The rearrangement links TRBV7-9 to TRBJ2-5; D not resolved. With 6 bases removed from V and 1 base from J, the gap between germline ends came to 12 bases. The CDR3 loop spans 14 amino acids. Germline V lookup: CDR1 SEHNR, CDR2 FQNEAQ (reference sequence).